A selection of T cell receptor beta chains follows, all from one sample in a study of cytomegalovirus exposure and HLA in healthy donors. The repertoire was sequenced with immunoSEQ multiplex PCR; TCRdb's copy has only in-frame clones and lacks some. The sample holds approximately 170,000 clones, roughly 79% seen once. Sequencing used PBMCs. All receptors derive from a woman aged 25 to 39 in good health and CMV-seropositive. Both conserved end residues are part of each CDR3. A D gene is named only where the DNA matches it firmly. Expanded clones get a size class; other rows say once, few or many, or leave the size out.

NA | TRBJ1-6 | TRBV5-4 | TRBD1 | TGTGCCAGCAGCTTGGGGACAGGGGGCTATAATTCACCCCTCCACTTT | CASSLGTGGYNSPLHF
NA | TRBJ2-7 | TRBV25-1 | NA | TGTGCCACCGCGACAGCAAGCTCCTACGAGCAGTACTTC | CATATASSYEQYF
once | TRBJ2-7 | TRBV18 | TRBD2 | TGTGCCAGCTCACTCCGAGCGGGACCTACCTACGAGCAGTACTTC | CASSLRAGPTYEQYF
NA | TRBJ1-4 | TRBV5-6 | NA | TGTGCCAGCAGCTTGCTGTCCGGGGGTGAAAAACTGTTTTTT | CASSLLSGGEKLFF
NA | TRBJ2-7 | TRBV19 | NA | TGTGCCAGTAAAGAGGAGGGGAGAGCCTACGAGCAGTACTTC | CASKEEGRAYEQYF
NA | TRBJ2-7 | TRBV9 | TRBD1 | TGTGCCAGCAGCGTAGGACAGGGGTCACCCTACGAGCAGTACTTC | CASSVGQGSPYEQYF
few | TRBJ2-7 | TRBV27 | TRBD1 | TGTGCCAGCAGTTTAATCGGGACAGGGGCCTACGAGCAGTACTTC | CASSLIGTGAYEQYF
NA | TRBJ2-7 | TRBV2 | NA | TGTGCCAGCAGTGACGAATCCCAATCTCTACAGTACTTC | CASSDESQSLQYF
NA | TRBJ1-1 | TRBV29-1 | NA | TGCAGCGTCTGGACAGATGAAGCTTTCTTT | CSVWTDEAFF
few | TRBJ2-2 | TRBV7-2 | NA | TGTGCCAGCAGCTTAGTGCTAGCCGGGGAGCTGTTTTTT | CASSLVLAGELFF
NA | TRBJ2-5 | TRBV2 | NA | TGTGCCAGCAGCGAAGGGAGTGGAGGAGAGACCCAGTACTTC | CASSEGSGGETQYF
few | TRBJ2-7 | TRBV30 | TRBD1 | TGTGCCTGCCCGGGACAGGCCGGGGAGCAGTACTTC | CACPGQAGEQYF
NA | TRBJ1-6 | TRBV4-3 | NA | TGCGCCAGCAGCCAAGGGCAGGATAATTCACCCCTCCACTTT | CASSQGQDNSPLHF
NA | TRBJ1-4 | TRBV30 | NA | TGTGCCTGGAGTGTATCGGGGGGTTGGCCTAATGAAAAACTGTTTTTT | CAWSVSGGWPNEKLFF
NA | TRBJ1-5 | TRBV7-2 | TRBD1 | TGTGCCAGCAGCTTAGGCCCTACAGGGGGCTGGAATCAGCCCCAGCATTTT | CASSLGPTGGWNQPQHF
NA | TRBJ1-1 | TRBV7-2 | NA | TGTGCCAGCAGCTTAGGTCTCGGGGTTTTGGCTTTCTTT | CASSLGLGVLAFF
NA | TRBJ2-3 | TRBV28 | NA | TGTGCCAGCAGCGGGATCACAGATACGCAGTATTTT | CASSGITDTQYF
NA | TRBJ2-3 | TRBV9 | TRBD2 | TGTGCCAGCAGCGCAGGTCGGGGCGGGGGGGGCACAGATACGCAGTATTTT | CASSAGRGGGGTDTQYF